These 32 T cell receptor beta chains originate from one sample sequenced in a study of cytomegalovirus exposure and HLA in healthy donors. TCRdb's copy holds only in-frame clones and misses some; the assay was immunoSEQ multiplex PCR. The repertoire holds around 160,000 clones, with approximately 81% as singletons. Specimen: PBMCs. These receptors were obtained from a man aged 25-45 years in good health and CMV-seropositive.

V gene TRBV11-2 combines with J gene TRBJ1-1, with 8 nucleotides matching TRBD1. The CDR3 loop spans 14 amino acids. Per germline, CDR1 SGHAT and CDR2 FQNNGV. J lost 7 bases, V lost 2 bases, and 6 bases had no gene match. The CDR3 protein is CASSLLGQGGEAFF. The CDR3 region has the DNA TGTGCCAGCAGCTTACTAGGACAGGGAGGTGAAGCTTTCTTT.

The rearrangement links TRBV7-2 to TRBJ2-3, with D tentatively TRBD2 (5 bases). V was shortened by 5 bases and J by 4 bases, with 22 bases between the two germline ends. This CDR3 is 17 amino acids long. The germline CDR1 and CDR2 sequences are SGHTA and FQGNSA. In nucleotides, the CDR3 is TGTGCCAGCAGCACTAGGCCCGGGTGGATGATCGCAGATACGCAGTATTTT. It translates to CASSTRPGWMIADTQYF.

The chain combines TRBV6-6 with TRBJ2-2, with 8 nucleotides matching TRBD1. Germline CDR1 is MNHNY and CDR2 is SVGAGI (reference sequence). This CDR3 is built from 14 residues. V lost 10 bases, J lost 0 bases, and 4 bases stayed unmatched. The DNA for the CDR3 is TGTGCCATCCGACAGGGGCCGAACACCGGGGAGCTGTTTTTT. This translates into CAIRQGPNTGELFF.

The rearrangement links TRBV6-5 to TRBJ2-3; 9 nucleotides agree with TRBD2. Trimming removed 6 bases from V and 1 base from J; junction bases left unmatched: 5. Germline V gene data show CDR1 as MNHEY and CDR2 as SVGAGI. The CDR3 is 15 amino acids. The DNA of the CDR3 is TGTGCCAGCAGGCCATGGACTAGCGGCACAGATACGCAGTATTTT. Translation gives CASRPWTSGTDTQYF.

The J gene is TRBJ2-3, the V gene TRBV7-8, with 7 positions matching TRBD2. V shed 1 base and J 0 bases; nucleotides not matched to a gene: 10. CDR1 is SGHVS and CDR2 is FQNEAQ in the germline V gene. The CDR3 consists of 18 residues. The CDR3: CASSLEAGWRGSTDTQYF. CDR3 nucleotides: TGTGCCAGCAGCTTAGAAGCCGGATGGCGGGGGAGCACAGATACGCAGTATTTT.

The chain has TRBV19 and TRBJ2-3; 7 bases map to TRBD2. With 1 base clipped from V and 1 base from J, the junction kept 2 bases outside the gene matches. This CDR3 is 15 amino acids long. Per the germline V gene, CDR1 is LNHDA and CDR2 is SQIVND (reference sequence). The CDR3 reads CASSIALAGTDTQYF. In nucleotides, the CDR3 is TGTGCCAGTAGTATAGCTCTAGCGGGCACAGATACGCAGTATTTT.

The CDR3 coding sequence is TGTGCCAGCAGTTATAATGGGAGGGCAGATACGCAGTATTTT. Residues: CASSYNGRADTQYF. The chain joins TRBV6-6 to TRBJ2-3; 7 nucleotides agree with TRBD2. Germline V gene data show CDR1 as MNHNY and CDR2 as SVGAGI (reference sequence). This CDR3 has 14 residues. The V and J ends lost 3 bases and 4 bases, in that order; junction bases with no gene match: 4.

CDR3 nucleotide sequence: TGCAGCGCTAGGACAGGGGGCTCCAATCAGCCCCAGCATTTT. Its translation: CSARTGGSNQPQHF. This chain connects TRBV29-1 to TRBJ1-5; 11 bases are shared with TRBD1. Trimming cost V 7 bases and J 3 bases; bases outside gene matches: 5. The germline V gene encodes CDR1 SQVTM and CDR2 ANQGSEA. The CDR3 has 14 amino acids.

This sequence joins TRBV27 and TRBJ1-6; a possible D gene is TRBD1 (5 bases). Germline values: CDR1 MNHEY, CDR2 SMNVEV (reference sequence). The CDR3 length is 14 residues. The V and J ends lost 4 bases and 11 bases respectively, with 15 bases between them. This CDR3 is CASSSQGFLAPLHF. CDR3 in DNA: TGTGCCAGCAGTTCCCAGGGATTCTTGGCACCCCTCCACTTT.

The chain couples TRBV10-3 to TRBJ1-1; D unclear. Per the germline V gene, CDR1 is ENHRY and CDR2 is SYGVKD. There are 15 residues in the CDR3. Between the trimmed V and J ends, which lost 1 base and 3 bases, there was a span of 12 bases. The chain's CDR3 is CAISELTGEHTEAFF. As DNA, the CDR3 is TGTGCCATCAGTGAGTTGACGGGTGAACACACTGAAGCTTTCTTT.

This clone appeared once. The chain combines TRBV30 with TRBJ2-5, with no clear D. The germline V and J ends were trimmed by 2 bases and 4 bases, with 8 bases remaining between them. The CDR3 runs to 12 residues. CDR1 GTSNPN and CDR2 SVGIG come from the germline V gene (reference sequence). CDR3 residues: CAWSPPGETQYF. Written as DNA, the CDR3 is TGTGCCTGGAGTCCCCCCGGAGAGACCCAGTACTTC.

The V and J genes are TRBV27 and TRBJ1-2; 7 bases align to TRBD1. CDR1 is MNHEY, CDR2 SMNVEV, per germline (reference sequence). The trim removed 3 bases at V and 0 bases at J, leaving 4 bases unmatched. The CDR3 sequence is 15 residues long. The DNA for the CDR3 is TGTGCCAGCAGTTTCACGGGACAGACTAACTATGGCTACACCTTC. As protein: CASSFTGQTNYGYTF.

This clone was observed a single time. The J gene is TRBJ1-1, the V gene TRBV28; perhaps TRBD1 as D (5 bases). The germline V gene has CDR1 MDHEN and CDR2 SYDVKM. The CDR3 consists of 14 residues. The ends were cut back, 2 bases at V and 0 bases at J, with 7 bases in the middle. The chain's CDR3 is CASSLQGLNTEAFF. The CDR3 nucleotides read TGTGCCAGCAGTTTACAGGGATTGAACACTGAAGCTTTCTTT.

The V call is TRBV27, the J call TRBJ2-7; weak D call: TRBD1 (5 bases). Germline CDR1 reads MNHEY; CDR2 reads SMNVEV (reference sequence). The CDR3 loop spans 14 amino acids. V gave up 4 bases and J gave up 2 bases, with 12 bases separating them. The CDR3 sequence is CASSYADSTYEQYF. Here the CDR3 DNA reads TGTGCCAGCAGTTACGCAGACAGTACCTACGAGCAGTACTTC.

Only one count was recorded for this clone. The chain is built from TRBV5-4 and TRBJ1-2, with D maybe TRBD1 (5 bases). The CDR3 consists of 16 residues. V dropped 1 base and J dropped 6 bases, with 19 bases sitting between them. From germline, CDR1 is SGHNT and CDR2 YYREEE (reference sequence). The CDR3 DNA is TGTGCCAGCAGCTTGTTAGATAGGGGATGGAGCGATGGCTACACCTTC. This gives the protein CASSLLDRGWSDGYTF.

The V and J genes are TRBV5-6 and TRBJ2-3, with D possibly TRBD1 on 5 matching bases. Trimming removed 1 base from V and 6 bases from J, with 18 bases in between. The length of the CDR3 is 16 residues. Per the germline V gene, CDR1 is SGHDT and CDR2 is YYEEEE. The CDR3 sequence: CASSLSDSWMRDTQYF. The CDR3, as DNA: TGTGCCAGCAGCTTGTCCGACAGTTGGATGAGGGATACGCAGTATTTT.

This clone was seen only once. This chain connects TRBV12-5 to TRBJ1-1; D may be TRBD1 (5 bases). Germline assignment: CDR1 LGHNT and CDR2 FRNRAP. This CDR3 comprises 13 residues. The V and J ends lost 6 bases and 4 bases respectively, with 12 bases between them. This CDR3 is CASGQQGTTEAFF. Here the CDR3 DNA reads TGTGCTAGTGGCCAGCAGGGAACCACTGAAGCTTTCTTT.

The chain employs TRBV2 and TRBJ2-1, with 14 bases identical to TRBD2. Germline CDR1 reads SNHLY; CDR2 reads FYNNEI. J lost 6 bases, V lost 6 bases, and 4 bases had no gene match. CDR3 length equals 15 residues. The CDR3 DNA is TGTGCCAGCAGGGGACTAGCGGGAGATCTCAATGAGCAGTTCTTC. Its translation: CASRGLAGDLNEQFF.

In DNA, the CDR3 is TGTGCCAGTAGTCAGGGGTGGGGAAACACTGAAGCTTTCTTT. Its translation is CASSQGWGNTEAFF. The chain links TRBV19 to TRBJ1-1; a weak D match, TRBD1 (6 bases). The V end lost 5 bases, the J end lost 2 bases, and 12 bases lay between the germline ends. Germline V gene data show CDR1 as LNHDA and CDR2 as SQIVND (reference sequence). CDR3 length equals 14 residues.

The table lists this clone with a count of one. The V and J genes are TRBV6-1 and TRBJ2-7, with D tentatively TRBD1 (5 bases). From germline, CDR1 is MNHNS and CDR2 SASEGT. V shed 6 bases and J shed 7 bases, with 19 bases lying between them. The CDR3 has 14 residues. CDR3: CASRNPDKIREQYF. As DNA, the CDR3 is TGTGCCAGCAGGAATCCGGACAAGATTAGAGAGCAGTACTTC.

This chain joins TRBV7-6 and TRBJ2-3; TRBD2 matches at 14 bases. Germline-derived CDR1 and CDR2 are SGHVS and FNYEAQ. This CDR3 is built from 17 residues. Trimming took 5 bases from V and 5 from J; bases not matched to a gene: 9. CDR3 nucleotides: TGTGCCAGCAGCCCCCCTCGTGGGACTAGCGGGAGAGATACGCAGTATTTT. This translates into CASSPPRGTSGRDTQYF.

This chain links TRBV7-9 with TRBJ1-1, with 12 bases aligning to TRBD1. After removal of 5 bases from V and 11 bases from J, the junction contained 6 bases not matched to a gene. Germline values: CDR1 SEHNR, CDR2 FQNEAQ (reference sequence). CDR3 length: 13 amino acids. Here the CDR3 DNA reads TGTGCCAGCAGCCAGGGGACAGGGGGCTCGGCTTTCTTT. Encoded protein: CASSQGTGGSAFF.

The chain joins TRBV9 to TRBJ2-1; D ambiguous. CDR3 length equals 15 residues. With 1 base removed from V and 4 bases from J, the gap between germline ends came to 12 bases. Germline V gene lookup returns CDR1 SGDLS and CDR2 YYNGEE. The CDR3 sequence: CASSVIDTGYNEQFF. The CDR3 nucleotides read TGTGCCAGCAGCGTAATAGATACTGGTTACAATGAGCAGTTCTTC. Full variable domain (missing parts from reference TRBV9 and TRBJ2-1): DSGVTQTPKHLITATGQRVTLRCSPRSGDLSVYWYQQSLDQGLQFLIQYYNGEERAKGNILERFSAQQFPDLHSELNLSSLELGDSALYFCASSVIDTGYNEQFFGPGTRLTVL.

This clone was observed once. The chain recombines TRBV27 with TRBJ1-1; D gene uncertain. The CDR3 totals 14 residues. The germline V gene has CDR1 MNHEY and CDR2 SMNVEV (reference sequence). The ends were cut back, 4 bases at V and 0 bases at J, with 9 bases in the middle. CDR3: CASSSRFMNTEAFF. The CDR3 DNA sequence: TGTGCCAGCAGTTCCCGGTTCATGAACACTGAAGCTTTCTTT.

A single count supports this clone. V usage is TRBV2 and J usage is TRBJ1-1, with 8 bases identical to TRBD1. This CDR3 spans 14 amino acids. The V gene end was trimmed by 6 bases and the J gene end by 3 bases; junction bases not matched to a gene: 6. Germline values: CDR1 SNHLY, CDR2 FYNNEI. The CDR3 protein is CASRWTGLDTEAFF. The CDR3 bases are TGTGCCAGCAGGTGGACAGGGTTGGACACTGAAGCTTTCTTT.

This sequence joins TRBV30 and TRBJ2-3, with 8 bases that match TRBD2. CDR1 is GTSNPN, CDR2 SVGIG, per germline (reference sequence). With V trimmed by 6 bases and J by 2 bases, 16 bases remained unmatched. The CDR3 has 17 residues. The DNA of the CDR3 is TGTGCCTGCCTCGCCGACCGGCTAGCGGGTCCCACAGATACGCAGTATTTT. This gives the protein CACLADRLAGPTDTQYF.

The chain's CDR3 is CASSYSGSRTDTQYF. The CDR3 DNA follows: TGTGCCAGCAGTTACAGCGGGAGCCGAACAGATACGCAGTATTTT. The chain joins TRBV6-5 to TRBJ2-3; 8 nucleotides line up with TRBD2. V shed 2 bases, J shed 3 bases, and the junction held 4 bases outside the gene matches. Looked up from germline, CDR1 is MNHEY and CDR2 is SVGAGI. This CDR3 region has 15 residues.

V usage is TRBV28 and J usage is TRBJ2-3, with TRBD2 matching 9 bases. The germline CDR1 and CDR2 sequences are MDHEN and SYDVKM. Trimming at V came to 6 bases and at J to 1 base, leaving 5 bases not matched to a gene. The CDR3 extends over 15 amino acids. CDR3 sequence: CASRRAGGGTDTQYF. In nucleotides, the CDR3 is TGTGCCAGCAGGAGAGCGGGAGGCGGCACAGATACGCAGTATTTT.

The CDR3 bases are TGTGCCAGCGGCGGGACTAGCTGGGACGAGCAGTACTTC. This encodes CASGGTSWDEQYF. V usage is TRBV9 and J usage is TRBJ2-7; TRBD2 matches 9 bases. Germline lookup yields CDR1 SGDLS and CDR2 YYNGEE. CDR3 length: 13 residues. The J segment lost 5 bases and the V segment lost 7 bases, leaving 7 bases of the junction unmatched.

This chain connects TRBV7-3 to TRBJ2-1; a possible D gene is TRBD1 (6 bases). The V end was cut by 1 base, the J end by 1 base, with 8 bases between. Germline CDR1 reads SGHTA; CDR2 reads FQGTGA. The CDR3 spans 15 residues. In DNA form, the CDR3 reads TGTGCCAGCAGCTTAATGGGGGCGTCCTACAATGAGCAGTTCTTC. Protein: CASSLMGASYNEQFF.

This clone was seen only a few times. CDR3 in amino acids: CASKDLRYRTQYF. In nucleotides, the CDR3 is TGTGCCAGCAAGGACTTACGTTATCGGACCCAGTACTTC. The rearrangement links TRBV7-8 to TRBJ2-5; tentatively, D is TRBD2 (5 bases). The CDR3 runs 13 residues. Germline CDR1 is SGHVS and CDR2 is FQNEAQ. V lost 7 bases, J lost 7 bases, and 16 bases lay in between.

In this sample, this clone turned up a few times. The CDR3 loop is CASSENTGGRNGYTF. Written as DNA, the CDR3 is TGTGCCAGCAGTGAAAATACAGGGGGCCGAAATGGCTACACCTTC. The chain uses TRBV25-1 and TRBJ1-2; 9 bases line up with TRBD1. The CDR3 totals 15 residues. V lost 2 bases to trimming and J lost 6 bases; unmatched junction nucleotides: 7. Germline CDR1 is MGHDK and CDR2 is SYGVNS.